These 32 T cell receptor beta chains came from one sample sequenced in a study of blood T cell repertoires in COVID-19 (TCRdb year 2020). Library preparation was by the immunoSEQ multiplex PCR assay. The immuneACCESS repertoire file appears here via TCRdb, limited to in-frame rearrangements. These files lack a portion of the clones; in checked studies, under half of the deficit traces to unresolved V genes, and the cause of the others is not known. For this sample the table gives approximately 210,000 clones, of which approximately 91% were detected only once. 0.55% to 0.75% of the sample goes to the ten largest clones. What was sequenced was peripheral blood. The receptors were sampled from a man aged 40-55 years with acute or convalescent COVID-19.

V gene TRBV9 combines with J gene TRBJ2-2; 8 positions agree with TRBD2. V lost 1 base and J lost 7; bases outside the gene matches: 9. The CDR3 has 16 amino acids. CDR1 is SGDLS and CDR2 is YYNGEE in the germline V gene. The CDR3 DNA sequence: TGTGCCAGCAGCGTATCCAGCGGGGGAGTGGGCGGGGAGCTGTTTTTT. Its translation is CASSVSSGGVGGELFF.

The chain couples TRBV6-5 to TRBJ2-7; 9 positions match TRBD1. Germline V CDR1 and CDR2: MNHEY, SVGAGI. V shed 1 base and J 2 bases; nucleotides not matched to a gene: 3. The CDR3 is made up of 15 amino acids. The CDR3 is CASSYLGQGTYEQYF. In nucleotides, the CDR3 is TGTGCCAGCAGTTACTTGGGACAGGGAACCTACGAGCAGTACTTC.

The V gene is TRBV7-2, the J gene TRBJ1-1; D not certain. The V gene lost 2 bases and the J gene lost 3 bases, with 7 bases spanning the gap. Germline CDR1 and CDR2: SGHTA and FQGNSA. The CDR3 has 13 residues. The CDR3 DNA reads as TGTGCCAGCAGCTTATCCGGGGACACTGAAGCTTTCTTT. It translates to CASSLSGDTEAFF.

This clone was seen once. The chain joins TRBV7-2 to TRBJ2-1; a possible D gene is TRBD2 (6 bases). The CDR3 covers 13 residues. V was pared by 1 base and J by 7 bases, with 8 bases between. Germline CDR1 is SGHTA and CDR2 is FQGNSA. CDR3 amino acids: CASSLVGRNEQFF. DNA of the CDR3: TGTGCCAGCAGCTTAGTAGGGAGGAATGAGCAGTTCTTC.

The V and J genes are TRBV11-2 and TRBJ1-3; D remains unclear. Germline V gene data show CDR1 as SGHAT and CDR2 as FQNNGV. Trimming shortened V by 4 bases and J by 0 bases, and 7 bases separated the two germline ends. The CDR3 sequence is 14 residues long. The CDR3 is CASSWALSGNTIYF. The CDR3 DNA is TGTGCCAGCAGCTGGGCCCTCTCTGGAAACACCATATATTTT.

The rearrangement joins TRBV6-5 to TRBJ2-7; D uncertain. Germline V gene sequence: CDR1 MNHEY, CDR2 SVGAGI. V was cut by 0 bases and J by 4 bases, with 13 bases left in between. The CDR3 is 15 amino acids. In nucleotides, the CDR3 is TGTGCCAGCAGTTACTCGTTACAGCATGGGTACGAGCAGTACTTC. This translates into CASSYSLQHGYEQYF.

Of note for this clone: This same CDR3 is encoded by further DNA sequences in the sample. The chain recombines TRBV19 with TRBJ1-5; 8 nucleotides align to TRBD1. CDR1 is LNHDA, CDR2 SQIVND, per germline (reference sequence). CDR3 size: 14 residues. The V and J ends lost 6 bases and 2 bases, in that order; junction bases with no gene match: 3. Here the CDR3 reads CASSDRGGNQPQHF. The CDR3 DNA follows: TGTGCCAGTAGCGACAGGGGCGGCAATCAGCCCCAGCATTTT.

The rearrangement joins TRBV4-2 to TRBJ2-5; 9 positions agree with TRBD2. CDR1 is LGHNA, CDR2 YNFKEQ, per germline. CDR3 length: 17 residues. V lost 2 bases and J lost 4; bases outside the gene matches: 11. CDR3 bases: TGTGCCAGCAGCCAACCGGGCCGCGGGGGGGCCGGAGAGACCCAGTACTTC. This codes for CASSQPGRGGAGETQYF.

CDR3 sequence: CASSYGQLLSGNTIYF. The CDR3 DNA reads TGTGCCAGCAGTTACGGTCAACTTCTCTCTGGAAACACCATATATTTT. The V and J genes are TRBV6-5 and TRBJ1-3; D is undetermined. The CDR3 is 16 residues long. Germline lookup yields CDR1 MNHEY and CDR2 SVGAGI. The ends were cut back, 2 bases at V and 0 bases at J, with 11 bases in the middle.

This chain connects TRBV30 to TRBJ2-1; 7 positions agree with TRBD1. V shed 3 bases, J shed 2 bases, and the junction held 4 bases outside the gene matches. The germline gives CDR1 GTSNPN, CDR2 SVGIG (reference sequence). The CDR3 consists of 14 residues. The CDR3 sequence: CAWSPGTAYNEQFF. The CDR3, as DNA: TGTGCCTGGAGCCCCGGGACAGCCTACAATGAGCAGTTCTTC.

This chain uses TRBV6-5 with TRBJ2-7; tentatively, D is TRBD2 (6 bases). Germline V lookup: CDR1 MNHEY, CDR2 SVGAGI. CDR3 size: 15 residues. The V end was cut by 0 bases, the J end by 2 bases, with 11 bases between. CDR3 region: CASSYSIAEPYEQYF. For the CDR3, the DNA is TGTGCCAGCAGTTACTCCATAGCGGAACCCTACGAGCAGTACTTC.

The chain carries TRBV11-2 and TRBJ2-7; the D gene is possibly TRBD2 (5 bases). The CDR3 totals 14 residues. Trimming took off 4 bases at V and 7 bases at J, with 17 bases between the two ends. Germline assignment: CDR1 SGHAT and CDR2 FQNNGV. The CDR3 reads CASSYAGLFGEQYF. DNA for the CDR3: TGTGCCAGCAGCTATGCGGGCCTCTTTGGTGAGCAGTACTTC.

This clone was seen a single time. CDR3 DNA: TGTGCCAGCAGTTACTCGAGGAGGGGAGACGAGCAGTACTTC. Translating gives CASSYSRRGDEQYF. This rearrangement joins TRBV6-5 to TRBJ2-7, with D possibly being TRBD2 (6 bases). Per the germline V gene, CDR1 is MNHEY and CDR2 is SVGAGI. This CDR3 comprises 14 residues. V dropped 0 bases and J dropped 5 bases, with 11 bases sitting between them.

The rearrangement uses TRBV14 and TRBJ2-5; no clear D gene. The V and J ends lost 1 base and 4 bases respectively, with 16 bases between them. The length of the CDR3 is 16 residues. CDR1 is SGHDN and CDR2 is FVKESK in the germline V gene. CDR3 in amino acids: CASSQAIGGVRETQYF. CDR3 sequence (DNA): TGTGCCAGCAGCCAAGCCATCGGCGGTGTTCGAGAGACCCAGTACTTC.

The chain employs TRBV5-1 and TRBJ2-2; possibly TRBD2 for D (6 bases). Trimming removed 4 bases at V and 3 bases at J, with 7 bases between. Germline lookup yields CDR1 SGHRS and CDR2 YFSETQ. This CDR3 comprises 13 residues. The CDR3 loop is CASSPGDTGELFF. CDR3 bases: TGCGCCAGCAGCCCGGGAGACACCGGGGAGCTGTTTTTT.

The J gene is TRBJ2-7, the V gene TRBV5-4; tentative D call: TRBD1 (6 bases). Germline V CDR1 and CDR2: SGHNT, YYREEE (reference sequence). V lost 0 bases to trimming and J lost 0 bases, with 10 bases between them. CDR3 size: 15 residues. The DNA for the CDR3 is TGTGCCAGCAGCTTGGCAGGGGATCTCTCCTACGAGCAGTACTTC. Translated, it gives CASSLAGDLSYEQYF.

The genes are TRBV9 and TRBJ2-1; 14 bases are a match to TRBD2. Germline trimming cut 3 bases from V and 3 bases from J; bases unmatched to any gene: 8. The CDR3 is 18 amino acids. Per germline, CDR1 SGDLS and CDR2 YYNGEE. CDR3: CASSAPGLAGAYYNEQFF. The CDR3 DNA reads as TGTGCCAGCAGCGCCCCGGGACTAGCGGGAGCCTACTACAATGAGCAGTTCTTC.

The genes are TRBV2 and TRBJ1-5; D possibly corresponds to TRBD1 (5 bases). CDR1 and CDR2 from the germline V gene are SNHLY and FYNNEI. V was pared by 7 bases and J by 2 bases, with 15 bases between. The CDR3 consists of 15 residues. This CDR3 reads CASTKGRVGNQPQHF. CDR3 sequence (DNA): TGTGCCAGCACCAAGGGCAGGGTAGGCAATCAGCCCCAGCATTTT.

V usage is TRBV6-5 and J usage is TRBJ2-1; 8 positions agree with TRBD2. The CDR3 extends over 16 amino acids. Trimming at V came to 2 bases and at J to 1 base, leaving 4 bases not matched to a gene. The germline V gene has CDR1 MNHEY and CDR2 SVGAGI. CDR3 in amino acids: CASSYNAGGSYNEQFF. The CDR3 DNA sequence: TGTGCCAGCAGTTACAACGCGGGGGGATCCTACAATGAGCAGTTCTTC.

The chain employs TRBV5-3 and TRBJ2-1, with TRBD2 matching 7 bases. TRBV5-3 carries the ORF label, with uncertain function. The trim removed 0 bases at V and 8 bases at J, leaving 11 bases unmatched. The CDR3 is 16 residues long. CDR3 region: CARSLGSGGRPHEQFF. CDR3 sequence (DNA): TGTGCCAGAAGCTTGGGGTCAGGCGGGAGACCGCATGAGCAGTTCTTC.

This chain links TRBV7-2 with TRBJ2-6, with 8 bases aligning to TRBD1. There are 17 residues in the CDR3. CDR1 SGHTA and CDR2 FQGNSA come from the germline V gene. Trimming took 5 bases from V and 0 from J; bases not matched to a gene: 6. CDR3 protein: CASSPGQVGSGANVLTF. The CDR3 DNA is TGTGCCAGCAGCCCGGGACAGGTGGGCTCTGGGGCCAACGTCCTGACTTTC.

V usage is TRBV5-4 and J usage is TRBJ1-1; tentatively, D is TRBD1 (5 bases). V lost 4 bases and J lost 5, with 15 bases in between. The CDR3 is 14 residues long. Germline values: CDR1 SGHNT, CDR2 YYREEE (reference sequence). CDR3 protein: CASSPGSGWTEAFF. DNA of the CDR3: TGTGCCAGCAGCCCTGGATCAGGGTGGACTGAAGCTTTCTTT. The full variable domain, with the rest looked up from reference TRBV5-4 and TRBJ1-1, is ETGVTQSPTHLIKTRGQQVTLRCSSQSGHNTVSWYQQALGQGPQFIFQYYREEENGRGNFPPRFSGLQFPNYSSELNVNALELDDSALYLCASSPGSGWTEAFFGQGTRLTVV.

This chain connects TRBV10-3 to TRBJ1-1; no definite D call. Trimming left V 1 base short and J 10 bases short, with 16 bases between. The CDR3 totals 14 residues. Germline loops: CDR1 ENHRY, CDR2 SYGVKD. For the CDR3, the DNA is TGTGCCATCAGTGAGTTGGTGGCCTCACCCCCAGCTTTCTTT. Protein: CAISELVASPPAFF.

This chain joins TRBV4-3 and TRBJ2-1; the D gene is possibly TRBD2 (6 bases). Per germline, CDR1 LGHNA and CDR2 YSLEER. With 4 bases removed from V and 1 base from J, the gap between germline ends came to 14 bases. CDR3 length equals 16 residues. The CDR3 nucleotides are TGCGCCAGCAGCCCGGAATGGGGAGGTTCCTACAATGAGCAGTTCTTC. Translating it yields CASSPEWGGSYNEQFF.

V is TRBV5-6 and J is TRBJ1-5; possibly TRBD1 for D (6 bases). Germline CDR1 and CDR2: SGHDT and YYEEEE. The length of the CDR3 is 14 residues. V was cut by 4 bases and J by 3 bases, with 11 bases left in between. CDR3 nucleotide sequence: TGTGCCAGCAGCCGAGGACAGCTCAATCAGCCCCAGCATTTT. The encoded protein is CASSRGQLNQPQHF.

The V and J genes are TRBV6-2 or TRBV6-3 and TRBJ1-5, with 10 bases identical to TRBD1. Per germline, CDR1 MNHEY and CDR2 SVGEGT. After removal of 2 bases from V and 2 bases from J, the junction contained 15 bases not matched to a gene. The CDR3 sequence is 20 residues long. The CDR3 DNA is TGTGCCAGCAGTTACCACGACGTTTGGACAGGGGGAAAGGGCAATCAGCCCCAGCATTTT. Its protein product is CASSYHDVWTGGKGNQPQHF.

This chain links TRBV7-3 with TRBJ2-3; D possibly corresponds to TRBD1 (6 bases). CDR1 and CDR2 (germline): SGHTA, FQGTGA. The V gene lost 4 bases and the J gene lost 6 bases, with 14 bases spanning the gap. CDR3 length: 14 residues. The CDR3 loop is CASSSSVGADTQYF. CDR3 nucleotides: TGTGCCAGCAGCTCCTCCGTGGGGGCGGATACGCAGTATTTT.

The chain links TRBV6-1 to TRBJ2-7, with a weak D call TRBD1 (6 bases). CDR1 and CDR2 from the germline V gene are MNHNS and SASEGT. The CDR3 runs to 13 residues. The V end lost 1 base, the J end lost 9 bases, and 13 bases lay between the germline ends. CDR3 DNA sequence: TGTGCCAGCAGTGAAGTTTCAGGGGAAGGGCAGTACTTC. Protein sequence: CASSEVSGEGQYF.

The J gene is TRBJ1-1, the V gene TRBV18, with TRBD1 identical over 9 bases. V trimming: 2 bases; J trimming: 4 bases; junction bases outside the gene matches: 8. CDR1 is KGHSH, CDR2 LQKENI, per germline. The length of the CDR3 is 16 residues. This CDR3 is CASSPDTGTGRTEAFF. The CDR3 DNA reads as TGTGCCAGCTCACCAGATACCGGGACAGGGCGCACTGAAGCTTTCTTT.

The rearrangement joins TRBV27 to TRBJ2-1; D uncertain. Trimming left V 3 bases short and J 6 bases short, with 9 bases between. The CDR3 loop spans 13 amino acids. The germline V gene has CDR1 MNHEY and CDR2 SMNVEV (reference sequence). The CDR3 sequence: CASSLQAGNEQFF. In nucleotides, the CDR3 is TGTGCCAGCAGTTTGCAGGCCGGCAATGAGCAGTTCTTC.

The chain recombines TRBV27 with TRBJ2-2; 10 nucleotides match TRBD1. Looked up from germline, CDR1 is MNHEY and CDR2 is SMNVEV (reference sequence). V was pared by 6 bases and J by 4 bases, with 5 bases of the junction left unmatched. This CDR3 is 15 amino acids long. This CDR3 is CASRTGQGVTGELFF. CDR3 nucleotides: TGTGCCAGCAGGACCGGACAGGGGGTCACCGGGGAGCTGTTTTTT.

The chain combines TRBV11-3 with TRBJ2-5, with 11 bases fitting TRBD2. This CDR3 is 18 amino acids long. With V trimmed by 4 bases and J by 1 base, 11 bases remained unmatched. Per the germline V gene, CDR1 is SGHNT and CDR2 is YENEEA. As DNA, the CDR3 is TGTGCCAGCAGCTCGGTAGCGGGAGGGCCTTATGCCCAAGAGACCCAGTACTTC. As protein: CASSSVAGGPYAQETQYF.